This T cell receptor beta chain was retrieved from a study of blood T cells in healthy people across ages. The study isolated at least 6.5 million PBMCs from each sample. Combining a sample-barcoded 5' primer with a J-beta primer mix, a second PCR ran for about 7 to 11 cycles. One entry per CDR3 protein, called by TCRdb with MiXCR from the 5' RACE reads. The table shows 650,000 to 1,000,000 distinct CDR3 sequences, with approximately 35% occurring only once. Trimming took off 5 bases at V and 5 bases at J, with 16 bases between the two ends. CDR3 length: 14 amino acids. Germline V gene data show CDR1 as SGHRS and CDR2 as YFSETQ. In regard to this clonotype: Its antigen is unknown.

Study conclusions and caveats: The lack of PBMC sorting stopped any conclusive naive versus antigen-experienced comparison.

This TCR derives from a man in his late teens or twenties in good health. The sample consisted of blood. The genes are TRBV5-1 and TRBJ2-5; perhaps TRBD1 as D (6 bases). DNA for the CDR3: TGCGCCAGCAGGGAACCCAGGGGAATGGAGACCCAGTACTTC. This gives the protein CASREPRGMETQYF. Supplemented by reference TRBV5-1 and TRBJ2-5, the full variable domain reads KAGVTQTPRYLIKTRGQQVTLSCSPISGHRSVSWYQQTPGQGLQFLFEYFSETQRNKGNFPGRFSGRQFSNSRSEMNVSTLELGDSALYLCASREPRGMETQYFGPGTRLLVL.